The 18 T cell receptor beta chains below come from one sample, sequenced in a study of CD8+ T cells in alopecia areata. Using CD4, CD8alpha, NKG2D, NKG2ACE and other markers, pooled cutaneous lymph node cells were sorted. In each case, RNA was isolated and then reverse transcribed into cDNA as the sequencing template. The assay was immunoSEQ multiplex PCR, and TCRdb's table has in-frame clones only and misses some. The profile covers 250,000 or so clones, none occurring a single time. Sequencing used CD4+ T cells sorted from a lymph node. The origin of the receptors is a C3H/HeJ mouse with alopecia areata. For the strain, the MHC haplotype given is H2-k.

This clone was picked up a small number of times. Any gene name here is a mouse gene name. The read falls 4 residues short of the CDR3 end, and the missing part is taken from the germline J gene. The V and J genes are TRBV19 and TRBJ2-2; weak D call: TRBD2 (6 bases). The ends were cut back, 1 base at V and 0 bases at J, with 7 bases in the middle. This CDR3 region has 15 residues. The germline V gene has CDR1 FNHDT and CDR2 SITEND (reference sequence). The CDR3 loop reads CASSIYWANTGQLYF. CDR3 DNA, as far as it was read: TGTGCCAGCAGTATATACTGGGCAAACACCGGG.

This clone was counted only a few times. Mouse germline and gene names are used. Read coverage stops 4 residues before the CDR3 terminus; the germline J gene supplies the remainder. J is TRBJ2-7 and V is TRBV19; possible D gene TRBD2, 5 bases. The ends were cut back, 3 bases at V and 3 bases at J, with 10 bases in the middle. The CDR3 consists of 13 residues. CDR1 and CDR2 (germline): FNHDT, SITEND (reference sequence). CDR3 bases read: TGTGCCAGCAGTACCTCCTGGGTCTAT. It translates to CASSTSWVY. Given in full, the CDR3 is CASSTSWVYEQYF.

This clone was detected a few times. The gene names given are mouse names. The read falls 4 residues short of the CDR3 end, and the missing part is taken from the germline J gene. V gene TRBV13-1 combines with J gene TRBJ2-5, with D possibly being TRBD1 (6 bases). Germline V gene sequence: CDR1 NSHNY, CDR2 SYGAGN. V lost 3 bases, J lost 1 base, and 12 bases lay in between. CDR3 length: 15 residues. The CDR3 bases that were read are TGTGCCAGCAGTGGCCGCAGGGGCGACCAAGAC. Its protein is CASSGRRGDQD. The complete CDR3 reads CASSGRRGDQDTQYF.

On this clone itself: Gene names follow the mouse nomenclature. With the read ending 4 residues before the CDR3 end, the germline J gene is used to fill in that end. The sample has other DNA sequences that encode this CDR3 too. This chain joins TRBV13-1 and TRBJ2-7, with 7 bases lining up with TRBD1. This CDR3 has 14 residues. Germline CDR1 and CDR2: NSHNY and SYGAGN. Germline trimming cut 1 base from V and 0 bases from J; bases unmatched to any gene: 1. Incomplete CDR3 DNA: TGTGCCAGCAGTGATCGGGACAGCTCCTAT. The encoded protein is CASSDRDSSY. The complete CDR3 sequence is CASSDRDSSYEQYF.

As concerns this clone: These gene names are mouse names. Coverage ceases 4 residues before the CDR3 finishes, and the germline J gene fills in the end. The V call is TRBV13-3, the J call TRBJ2-5, with D perhaps matching TRBD1 (5 bases). Germline-derived CDR1 and CDR2 are NNHDY and SYVADS. The CDR3 is 14 amino acids. The DNA read from the CDR3 is TGTGCCAGCAGTGATGCAGGCAGGGTTGAC. Protein sequence: CASSDAGRVD. The entire CDR3 protein is CASSDAGRVDTQYF.

In the case of this clone: Gene names are the mouse ones. The DNA ends 4 residues before the CDR3 does, and the rest of the CDR3 is filled in from the germline J gene. V usage is TRBV31 and J usage is TRBJ2-1; 9 bases map to TRBD2. The length of the CDR3 is 16 residues. The germline CDR1 and CDR2 sequences are GKSSPN and SITVG. The junction had 5 bases not matched to a gene; V was cut back by 0 bases and J by 2 bases. The CDR3 loop is CAWSLPGGGHYAEQFF. The part of the CDR3 DNA that was read is TGTGCCTGGAGTCTACCTGGGGGGGGCCACTATGCT.

This clone was counted between two and nine times. The gene names here belong to mouse. The read finishes 4 residues shy of the CDR3 end, and the germline J gene is used to complete it. In the same sample, other DNA sequences code for this CDR3. The J gene is TRBJ1-2, the V gene TRBV1; tentative D call: TRBD1 (5 bases). This CDR3 is built from 14 residues. Trimming cost V 2 bases and J 0 bases, with 7 bases left between them. Germline loops: CDR1 NSQYPW, CDR2 LRSPGD (reference sequence). The CDR3 region is CTCSAQGSNSDYTF. CDR3 DNA (partial): TGCACCTGCAGTGCACAGGGATCAAACTCC.

This clone was recorded a few times. Mouse gene names apply. Read data end 4 residues before the CDR3 end; the end is taken from the germline J gene. Additional DNA sequences in this sample encode the identical CDR3. This sequence joins TRBV19 and TRBJ2-2; 9 nucleotides agree with TRBD2. In germline, CDR1 is FNHDT, CDR2 SITEND (reference sequence). V shed 3 bases, J shed 0 bases, and the junction held 0 bases outside the gene matches. CDR3 size: 15 residues. The CDR3 DNA, read in part, is TGTGCCAGCAGTACTGGGGGGGCAAACACCGGG. Amino acids: CASSTGGANTG. The entire CDR3 reads CASSTGGANTGQLYF. The whole variable domain, filled in from reference TRBV19 and TRBJ2-2, reads GGIITQTPKFLIGQEGQKLTLKCQQNFNHDTMYWYRQDSGKGLRLIYYSITENDLQKGDLSEGYDASREKKSSFSLTVTSAQKNEMAVFLCASSTGGANTGQLYFGEGSKLTVL.

This clone was picked up a small number of times. The gene names here belong to mouse. The read terminates 4 residues before the CDR3 end, so the remaining end is supplied by the germline J gene. V gene TRBV19 combines with J gene TRBJ2-1; D might be TRBD1 (5 bases). This CDR3 comprises 14 residues. With 0 bases removed from V and 2 bases from J, the gap between germline ends came to 6 bases. Per the germline V gene, CDR1 is FNHDT and CDR2 is SITEND (reference sequence). The CDR3 region is CASSIEGYYAEQFF. Partial CDR3 DNA: TGTGCCAGCAGTATAGAGGGGTACTATGCT.

This clone has a handful of counts. Gene labels here are mouse ones. The missing CDR3 end, 4 residues past where the read stops, is filled in from the germline J gene. The V and J genes are TRBV13-2 and TRBJ2-2; 9 bases agree with TRBD2. V dropped 3 bases and J dropped 3; count of bases not matched to a gene: 3. This CDR3 is 15 amino acids long. In germline, CDR1 is NNHNN, CDR2 SYGAGS (reference sequence). The CDR3 here is CASGGWGGDTGQLYF. The part of the CDR3 DNA that was read is TGTGCCAGCGGTGGCTGGGGGGGGGACACCGGG.

Comments on this clone: Gene names follow the mouse nomenclature. From the germline J gene comes the end of the CDR3, since the read stops 4 residues before it. The same CDR3 can be traced to other DNA sequences in this sample. The chain combines TRBV5 with TRBJ2-5; D not resolved. The CDR3 is 13 residues long. The germline V and J ends were trimmed by 2 bases and 3 bases, with 6 bases remaining between them. Germline CDR1 LGHNA, CDR2 YNLKQL (reference sequence). CDR3 DNA (partial): TGTGCCAGCAGCCAACAGGTGCAAGAC. It specifies CASSQQVQD. The whole CDR3 region reads CASSQQVQDTQYF.

This clone appeared a few times. Here the gene names and germline are mouse. The CDR3 is cut off 4 residues early in the read; its end comes from the germline J gene. The rearrangement links TRBV31 to TRBJ2-5; 7 nucleotides line up with TRBD1. The CDR3 runs to 14 residues. The V gene's germline CDR1 is GKSSPN and CDR2 SITVG. The part of the CDR3 DNA that was read is TGTGCCTGGAGTCCCGACAGGGTAGGAGAC. It specifies CAWSPDRVGD. The CDR3 in its entirety is CAWSPDRVGDTQYF.

This clone was picked up a small number of times. The gene symbols are mouse symbols. The read falls 4 residues short of the CDR3 end, and the missing part is taken from the germline J gene. This CDR3 is also generated by other DNA sequences in the sample. V usage is TRBV5 and J usage is TRBJ2-2; TRBD1 is a possible D gene (5 bases). The CDR3 contains 15 residues. The V and J ends lost 0 bases and 3 bases respectively, with 8 bases between them. Per germline, CDR1 LGHNA and CDR2 YNLKQL (reference sequence). Incomplete CDR3 DNA: TGTGCCAGCAGCCAAGATAGGGGTGACACCGGG. Translation: CASSQDRGDTG. The whole CDR3 region reads CASSQDRGDTGQLYF.

Notes on this clone: The genes are named according to mouse. From the germline J gene comes the end of the CDR3, since the read stops 4 residues before it. The genes are TRBV13-1 and TRBJ2-5; 11 bases match TRBD2. The CDR3 is 15 residues long. Germline V gene sequence: CDR1 NSHNY, CDR2 SYGAGN. The chain's CDR3 is CASSDNWGGRDTQYF. The covered CDR3 bases are TGTGCCAGCAGTGATAACTGGGGGGGCAGAGAC.

This clone came up a few times. Mouse names are used for the genes. Read data end 4 residues before the CDR3 end; the end is taken from the germline J gene. Other DNA sequences in the sample encode the same CDR3. This chain joins TRBV12-1 and TRBJ1-2, with 7 bases identical to TRBD1. V gave up 1 base and J gave up 0 bases; unmatched junction bases: 1. This CDR3 is built from 14 residues. Germline lookup yields CDR1 SGHSN and CDR2 HYEKVE. The part of the CDR3 DNA that was read is TGTGCCAGCTCTCTGACAGGGCCAAACTCC. This sequence encodes CASSLTGPNS. The entire CDR3 protein is CASSLTGPNSDYTF.

On this clone itself: Genes and germline are mouse. The read ends 4 residues early relative to the CDR3; the germline J gene fills the gap. J is TRBJ2-1 and V is TRBV13-1, with D possibly TRBD1 on 6 matching bases. The germline CDR1 and CDR2 sequences are NSHNY and SYGAGN. CDR3 length: 15 residues. CDR3 loop: CASSGAGTRWAEQFF. CDR3 bases read: TGTGCCAGCAGTGGGGCCGGGACAAGGTGGGCT.

Worth noting for this clone: Each gene name is a mouse one. The missing CDR3 end, 4 residues past where the read stops, is filled in from the germline J gene. V usage is TRBV4 and J usage is TRBJ1-1, with a possible D match to TRBD1 (5 bases). Germline loops: CDR1 LGHDT, CDR2 YNNKQL (reference sequence). The CDR3 has 12 amino acids. V lost 5 bases and J 1 base, leaving 5 bases between the germline ends. The part of the CDR3 DNA that was read is TGTGCCAGCAGCAGGGGAAACACA. Its translation: CASSRGNT. The full CDR3 sequence reads CASSRGNTEVFF.

This clone has only a few counts. The gene names here belong to mouse. The CDR3 goes on 4 residues after the read ends, and that part is filled in from the germline J gene. This chain joins TRBV19 and TRBJ2-2, with 7 bases that match TRBD1. Per the germline V gene, CDR1 is FNHDT and CDR2 is SITEND (reference sequence). The CDR3 has 15 residues. V lost 4 bases to trimming and J lost 3 bases; unmatched junction nucleotides: 6. The part of the CDR3 DNA that was read is TGTGCCAGCAGTCCCGACAGGGTGGACACCGGG. Amino acids: CASSPDRVDTG. The CDR3, in full, reads CASSPDRVDTGQLYF.